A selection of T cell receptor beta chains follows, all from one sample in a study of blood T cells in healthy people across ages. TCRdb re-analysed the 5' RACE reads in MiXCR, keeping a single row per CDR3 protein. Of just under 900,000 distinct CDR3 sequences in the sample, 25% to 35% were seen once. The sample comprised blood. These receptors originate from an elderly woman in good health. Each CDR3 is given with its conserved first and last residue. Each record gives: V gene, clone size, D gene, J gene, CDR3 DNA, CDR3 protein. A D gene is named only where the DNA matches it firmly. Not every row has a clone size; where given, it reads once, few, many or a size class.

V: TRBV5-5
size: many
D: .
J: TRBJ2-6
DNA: TGTGCCAGCAGCTTACCAGGCTCTGGGGCCAACGTCCTGACTTTC
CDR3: CASSLPGSGANVLTF

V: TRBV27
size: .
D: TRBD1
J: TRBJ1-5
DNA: TGTGCCAGCAGTCCTACTTTCGGGACAGTTAGCAATCAGCCCCAGCATTTT
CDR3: CASSPTFGTVSNQPQHF

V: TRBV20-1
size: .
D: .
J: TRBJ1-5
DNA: TGCGGTGCTACGAGGACAGCTGTTAGCAATCAGCCCCAGCATTTT
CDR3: CGATRTAVSNQPQHF

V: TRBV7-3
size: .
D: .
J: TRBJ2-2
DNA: TGTGCCAGCAGCCCACCCTCCGGCAGCACCGGGGAGCTGTTTTTT
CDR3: CASSPPSGSTGELFF

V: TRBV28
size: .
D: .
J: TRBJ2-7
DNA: TGTGCCAGCAGTTTGTTATTAGCGGTGGGGCCACGGCCATACGAGCAGTACTTC
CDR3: CASSLLLAVGPRPYEQYF

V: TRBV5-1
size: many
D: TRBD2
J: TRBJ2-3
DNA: TGCGCCAGCAGCTCGACTAGCGTGGACACAGATACGCAGTATTTT
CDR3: CASSSTSVDTDTQYF

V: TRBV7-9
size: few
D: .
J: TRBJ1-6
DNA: TGTGCCAGCAGCTTATTGGGGGGCTCACCCCTCCACTTT
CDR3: CASSLLGGSPLHF

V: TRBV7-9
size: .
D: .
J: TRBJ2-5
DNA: TGTGCCAGCAGCTTTACGCGGGGCGAGACCCAGTACTTC
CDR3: CASSFTRGETQYF

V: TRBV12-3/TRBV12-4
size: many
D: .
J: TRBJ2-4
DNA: TGTGCCAGCAGTTTACGAGAAGGACTAGCCAAAAACATTCAGTACTTC
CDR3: CASSLREGLAKNIQYF

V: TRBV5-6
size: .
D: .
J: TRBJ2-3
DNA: TGTGCCAGCAGCTTTCGCTGGACAAGCACAGATACGCAGTATTTT
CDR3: CASSFRWTSTDTQYF

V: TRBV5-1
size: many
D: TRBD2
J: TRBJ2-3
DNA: TGCGCCAGCAGCTTGGGCCCAGCGGGGGGTTATGCAGATACGCAGTATTTT
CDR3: CASSLGPAGGYADTQYF

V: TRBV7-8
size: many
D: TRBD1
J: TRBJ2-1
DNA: TGTGCCAGCAGCTTAACGGGGACAGGGCGGCAGTTCTTC
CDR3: CASSLTGTGRQFF

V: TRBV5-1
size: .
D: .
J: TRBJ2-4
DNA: TGCGCCAGCAGCCCTGGCGGGCAAAACATTCAGTACTTC
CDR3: CASSPGGQNIQYF

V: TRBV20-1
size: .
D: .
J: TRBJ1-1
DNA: TGCAGTGCTAGAGGCCACCGGAACACTGAAGCTTTCTTT
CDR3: CSARGHRNTEAFF

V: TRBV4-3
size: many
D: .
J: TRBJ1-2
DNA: TGCGCCAGCAGCCAAGATGGGAGGGGAAACACTAACTATGGCTACACCTTC
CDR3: CASSQDGRGNTNYGYTF

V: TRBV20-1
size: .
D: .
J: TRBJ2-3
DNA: TGCAGTTCTATAGCCGGGGATACGCAGTATTTT
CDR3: CSSIAGDTQYF

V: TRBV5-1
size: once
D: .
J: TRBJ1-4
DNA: TGCGCCAGCAGCGGAGAAGAACCCGGGGAAAAACTGTTTTTT
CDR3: CASSGEEPGEKLFF

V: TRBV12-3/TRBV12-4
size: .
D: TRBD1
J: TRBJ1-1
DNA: TGTGCCAGCAGCCCGACAGGGAGGAGCACTGAAGCTTTCTTT
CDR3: CASSPTGRSTEAFF

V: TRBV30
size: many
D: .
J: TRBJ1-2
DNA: TGTGCCTGGACAGGCCAAAATCGTAACTATGGCTACACCTTC
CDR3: CAWTGQNRNYGYTF

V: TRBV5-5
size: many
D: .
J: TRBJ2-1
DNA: TGTGCCAGCAGCTCTACCTCGACACCTTACAATGAGCAGTTCTTC
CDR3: CASSSTSTPYNEQFF

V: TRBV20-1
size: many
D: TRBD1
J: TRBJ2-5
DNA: TGCAGTGCTAACCGGGACAGGGGGGGTGAGACCCAGTACTTC
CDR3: CSANRDRGGETQYF

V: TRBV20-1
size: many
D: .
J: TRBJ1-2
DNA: TGCAGGCCGGCACAGGGTGATTCTGGCTACACCTTC
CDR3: CRPAQGDSGYTF

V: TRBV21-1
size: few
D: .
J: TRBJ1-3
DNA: TGTGCCAGCAGCAAAGAGGGACTGTTCTCTGGAAACACCATATATTTT
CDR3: CASSKEGLFSGNTIYF

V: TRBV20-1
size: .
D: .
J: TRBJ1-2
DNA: TGCAGTGCTAGAGAAAAGTGGGGGGGGCGCGACCTAAACTATGGCTACACCTTC
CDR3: CSAREKWGGRDLNYGYTF

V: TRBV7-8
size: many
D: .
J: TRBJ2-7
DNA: TGTGCCAGCAGCTTAGGCGGGAAGAAGGAGTACTTC
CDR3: CASSLGGKKEYF

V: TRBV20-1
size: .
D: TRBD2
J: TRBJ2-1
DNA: TGCAGTGCTAGAGAGGGACTAGCGGTTAACAATGAGCAGTTCTTC
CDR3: CSAREGLAVNNEQFF

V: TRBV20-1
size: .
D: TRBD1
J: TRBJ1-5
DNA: TGCAGTGCTAGCGGGACAGACAATCAGCCCCAGCATTTT
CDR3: CSASGTDNQPQHF

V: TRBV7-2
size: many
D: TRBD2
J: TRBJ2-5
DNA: TGTGCCAGCAGCTTAGTTGGTAGCGGGACCCTCGGGGGGGAGACCCAGTACTTC
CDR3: CASSLVGSGTLGGETQYF